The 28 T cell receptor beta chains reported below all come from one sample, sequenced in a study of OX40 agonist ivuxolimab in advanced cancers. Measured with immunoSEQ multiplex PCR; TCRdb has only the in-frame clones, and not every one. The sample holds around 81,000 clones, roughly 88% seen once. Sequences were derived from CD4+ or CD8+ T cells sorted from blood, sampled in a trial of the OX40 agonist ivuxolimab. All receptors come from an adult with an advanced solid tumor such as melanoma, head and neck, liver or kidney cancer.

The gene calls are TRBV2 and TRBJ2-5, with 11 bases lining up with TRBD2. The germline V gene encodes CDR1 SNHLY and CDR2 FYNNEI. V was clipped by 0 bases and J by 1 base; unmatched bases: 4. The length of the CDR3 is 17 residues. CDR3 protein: CASSEANSGRVQETQYF. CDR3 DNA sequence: TGTGCCAGCAGTGAAGCGAATAGCGGGAGGGTCCAAGAGACCCAGTACTTC.

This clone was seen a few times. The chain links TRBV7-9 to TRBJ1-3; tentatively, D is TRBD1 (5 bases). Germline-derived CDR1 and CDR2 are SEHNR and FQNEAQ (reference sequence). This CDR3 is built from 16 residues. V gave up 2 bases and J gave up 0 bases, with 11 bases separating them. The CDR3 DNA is TGTGCCAGCAGCTTACAGGGCCGCTTCTCTGGAAACACCATATATTTT. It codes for CASSLQGRFSGNTIYF.

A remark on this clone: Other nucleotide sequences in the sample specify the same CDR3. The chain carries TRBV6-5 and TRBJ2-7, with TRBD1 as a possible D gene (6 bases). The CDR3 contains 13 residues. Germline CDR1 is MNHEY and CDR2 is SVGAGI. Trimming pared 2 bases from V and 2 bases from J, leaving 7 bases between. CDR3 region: CASSYRQAYEQYF. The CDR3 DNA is TGTGCCAGCAGTTACAGACAGGCCTACGAGCAGTACTTC.

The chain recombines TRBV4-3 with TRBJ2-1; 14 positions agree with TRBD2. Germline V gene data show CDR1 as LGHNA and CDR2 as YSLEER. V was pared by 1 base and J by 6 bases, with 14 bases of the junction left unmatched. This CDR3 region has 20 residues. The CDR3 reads CASSQGPGGPGLAGVNEQFF. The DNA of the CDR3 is TGCGCCAGCAGCCAAGGCCCAGGGGGTCCGGGACTAGCGGGAGTCAATGAGCAGTTCTTC.

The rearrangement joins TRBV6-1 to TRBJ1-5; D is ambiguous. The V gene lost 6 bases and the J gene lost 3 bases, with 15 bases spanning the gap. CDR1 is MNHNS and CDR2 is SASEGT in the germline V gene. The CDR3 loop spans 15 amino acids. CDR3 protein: CASRDRRGFNQPQHF. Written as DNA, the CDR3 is TGTGCCAGCAGGGACCGGCGGGGATTCAATCAGCCCCAGCATTTT.

The CDR3 DNA reads as TGTGCCAGCAGTTACCGCCGGCCCCCTGGGGCCAACGTCCTGACTTTC. As protein: CASSYRRPPGANVLTF. The chain recombines TRBV6-6 with TRBJ2-6; D not resolved. The V gene lost 2 bases and the J gene lost 2 bases, with 10 bases spanning the gap. Germline loops: CDR1 MNHNY, CDR2 SVGAGI (reference sequence). The CDR3 covers 16 residues.

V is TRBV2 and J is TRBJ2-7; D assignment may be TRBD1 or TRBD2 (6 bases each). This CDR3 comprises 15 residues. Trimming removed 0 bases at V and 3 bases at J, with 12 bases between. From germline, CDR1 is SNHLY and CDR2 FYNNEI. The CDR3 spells CASSEAGGGGYEQYF. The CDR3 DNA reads TGTGCCAGCAGTGAAGCGGGGGGCGGAGGCTACGAGCAGTACTTC.

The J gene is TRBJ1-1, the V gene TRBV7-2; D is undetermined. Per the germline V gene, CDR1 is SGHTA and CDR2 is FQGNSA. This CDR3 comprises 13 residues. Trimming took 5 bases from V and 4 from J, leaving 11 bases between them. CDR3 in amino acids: CASSKHMGTEAFF. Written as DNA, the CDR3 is TGTGCCAGCAGCAAACACATGGGCACTGAAGCTTTCTTT.

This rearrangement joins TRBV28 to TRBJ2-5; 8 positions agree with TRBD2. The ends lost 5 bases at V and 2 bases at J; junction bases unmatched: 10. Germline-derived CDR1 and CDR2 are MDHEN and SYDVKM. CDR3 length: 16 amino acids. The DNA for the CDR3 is TGTGCCAGCAGTCTAATAGCGGGGAGAAGTCAAGAGACCCAGTACTTC. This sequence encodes CASSLIAGRSQETQYF.

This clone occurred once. The CDR3 coding sequence is TGTGCCACCAGCAGAGAGAGGGGATTAGCGGGGCGCCCATACAATGAGCAGTTCTTC. Amino acid sequence: CATSRERGLAGRPYNEQFF. The J gene is TRBJ2-1, the V gene TRBV15; 8 bases align to TRBD2. V dropped 0 bases and J dropped 4; count of bases not matched to a gene: 14. The germline V gene encodes CDR1 LNHNV and CDR2 YYDKDF (reference sequence). The CDR3 has 19 residues.

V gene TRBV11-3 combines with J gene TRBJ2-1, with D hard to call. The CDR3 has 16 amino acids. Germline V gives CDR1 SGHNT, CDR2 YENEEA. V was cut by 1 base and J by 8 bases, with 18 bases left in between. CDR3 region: CASSLGPTLLPDEQFF. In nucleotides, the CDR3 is TGTGCCAGCAGCTTAGGGCCGACCCTACTCCCGGATGAGCAGTTCTTC.

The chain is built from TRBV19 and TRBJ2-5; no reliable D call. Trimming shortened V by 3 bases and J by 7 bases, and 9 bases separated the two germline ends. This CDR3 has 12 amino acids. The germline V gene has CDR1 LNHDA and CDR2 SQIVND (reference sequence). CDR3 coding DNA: TGTGCCAGTAGTATCGCAGGTGCGACCCAGTACTTC. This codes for CASSIAGATQYF.

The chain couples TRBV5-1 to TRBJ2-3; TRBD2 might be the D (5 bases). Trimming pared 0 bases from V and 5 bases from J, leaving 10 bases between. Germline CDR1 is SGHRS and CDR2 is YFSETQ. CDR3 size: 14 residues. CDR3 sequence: CASSLVGDEDTQYF. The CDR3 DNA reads TGCGCCAGCAGCTTGGTGGGAGACGAAGATACGCAGTATTTT.

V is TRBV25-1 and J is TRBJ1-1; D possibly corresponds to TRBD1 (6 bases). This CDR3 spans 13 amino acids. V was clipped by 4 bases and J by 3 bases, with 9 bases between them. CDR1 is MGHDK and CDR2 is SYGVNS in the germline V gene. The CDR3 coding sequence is TGTGCCAGCAGTGTACAGGGTTACACTGAAGCTTTCTTT. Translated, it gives CASSVQGYTEAFF. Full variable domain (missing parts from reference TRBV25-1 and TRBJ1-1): EADIYQTPRYLVIGTGKKITLECSQTMGHDKMYWYQQDPGMELHLIHYSYGVNSTEKGDLSSESTVSRIRTEHFPLTLESARPSHTSQYLCASSVQGYTEAFFGQGTRLTVV.

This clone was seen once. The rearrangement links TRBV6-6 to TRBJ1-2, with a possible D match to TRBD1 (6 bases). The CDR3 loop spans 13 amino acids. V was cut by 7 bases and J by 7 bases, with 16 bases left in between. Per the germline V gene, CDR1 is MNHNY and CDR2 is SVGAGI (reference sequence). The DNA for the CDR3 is TGTGCCAGCACCCCCGGTGGGGGCACTGGCTACACCTTC. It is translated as CASTPGGGTGYTF.

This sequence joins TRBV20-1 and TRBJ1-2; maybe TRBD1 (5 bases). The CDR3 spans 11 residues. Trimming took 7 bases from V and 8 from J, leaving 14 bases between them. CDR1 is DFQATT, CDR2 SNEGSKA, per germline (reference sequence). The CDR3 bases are TGCAGTGTACCAGGCACAGGAGGCTACACCTTC. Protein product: CSVPGTGGYTF.

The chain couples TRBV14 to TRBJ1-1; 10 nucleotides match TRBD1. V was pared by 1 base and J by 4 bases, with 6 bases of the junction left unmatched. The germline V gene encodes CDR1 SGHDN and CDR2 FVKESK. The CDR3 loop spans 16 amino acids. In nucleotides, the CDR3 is TGTGCCAGCAGCCAAGGTGACAGGGGGCAGGTCACTGAAGCTTTCTTT. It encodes CASSQGDRGQVTEAFF.

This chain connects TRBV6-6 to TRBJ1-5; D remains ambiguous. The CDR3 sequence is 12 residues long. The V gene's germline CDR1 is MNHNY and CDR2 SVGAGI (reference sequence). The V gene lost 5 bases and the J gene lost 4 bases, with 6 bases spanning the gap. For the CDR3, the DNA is TGTGCCAGCAGTCAGGCAAATCAGCCCCAGCATTTT. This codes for CASSQANQPQHF.

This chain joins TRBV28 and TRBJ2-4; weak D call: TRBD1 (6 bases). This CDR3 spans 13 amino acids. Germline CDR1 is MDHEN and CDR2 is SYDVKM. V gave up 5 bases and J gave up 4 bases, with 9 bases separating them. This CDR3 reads CASSIQGKNIQYF. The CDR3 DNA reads TGTGCCAGCAGTATCCAGGGGAAAAACATTCAGTACTTC.

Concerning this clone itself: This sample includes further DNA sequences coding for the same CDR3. The CDR3, as DNA: TGTGCCAGCAGCGTCCTTTTTAGCACAGATACGCAGTATTTT. The encoded protein is CASSVLFSTDTQYF. This chain joins TRBV9 and TRBJ2-3, with no clear D. Germline loops: CDR1 SGDLS, CDR2 YYNGEE. There are 14 residues in the CDR3. V lost 2 bases and J 0 bases, leaving 7 bases between the germline ends.

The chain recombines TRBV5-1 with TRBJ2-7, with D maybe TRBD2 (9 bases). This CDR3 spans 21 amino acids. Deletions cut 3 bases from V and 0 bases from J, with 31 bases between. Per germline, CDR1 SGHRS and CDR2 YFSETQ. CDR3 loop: CASSYVVFGQGGTSNSYEQYF. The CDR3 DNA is TGCGCCAGCAGCTATGTAGTCTTTGGACAGGGAGGGACTAGCAACTCCTACGAGCAGTACTTC.

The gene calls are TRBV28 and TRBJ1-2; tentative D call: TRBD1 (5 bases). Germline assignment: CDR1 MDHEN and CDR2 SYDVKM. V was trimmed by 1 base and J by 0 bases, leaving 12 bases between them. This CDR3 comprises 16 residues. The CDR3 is CASSLSGRGANYGYTF. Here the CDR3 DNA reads TGTGCCAGCAGTTTATCCGGGAGGGGAGCTAACTATGGCTACACCTTC.

CDR3 sequence: CASSIDGPEGTQYF. DNA of the CDR3: TGTGCCAGTAGTATAGATGGGCCGGAAGGGACCCAGTACTTC. J is TRBJ2-5 and V is TRBV19; D is uncertain. Germline assignment: CDR1 LNHDA and CDR2 SQIVND (reference sequence). The V gene lost 0 bases and the J gene lost 7 bases, with 12 bases spanning the gap. The CDR3 is 14 residues long.

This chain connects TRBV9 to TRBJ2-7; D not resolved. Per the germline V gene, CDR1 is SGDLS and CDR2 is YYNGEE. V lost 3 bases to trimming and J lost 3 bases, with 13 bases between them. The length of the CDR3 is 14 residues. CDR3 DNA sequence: TGTGCCAGCAGCGCTACAGACGGGTACTACGAGCAGTACTTC. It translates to CASSATDGYYEQYF.

The CDR3 sequence: CASSNGLGGQAFF. CDR3 nucleotide sequence: TGCGCCAGCAGCAACGGACTCGGGGGGCAAGCTTTCTTT. V gene TRBV5-1 combines with J gene TRBJ1-1; D is possibly TRBD1 (6 bases). The CDR3 runs 13 residues. V lost 4 bases to trimming and J lost 9 bases, with 16 bases between them. Germline-derived CDR1 and CDR2 are SGHRS and YFSETQ.

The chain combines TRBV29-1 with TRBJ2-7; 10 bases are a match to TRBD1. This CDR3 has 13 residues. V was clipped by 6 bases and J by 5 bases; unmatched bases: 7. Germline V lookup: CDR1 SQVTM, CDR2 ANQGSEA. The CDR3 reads CSVPGTGDHEQYF. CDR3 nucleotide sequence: TGCAGCGTCCCCGGGACAGGGGATCACGAGCAGTACTTC.

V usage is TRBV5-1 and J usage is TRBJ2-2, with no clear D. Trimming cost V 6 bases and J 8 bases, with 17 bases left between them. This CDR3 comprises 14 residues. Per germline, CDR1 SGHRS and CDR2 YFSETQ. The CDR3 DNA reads TGCGCCAGCAACACAAACCCGATTGCGGGGGAGCTGTTTTTT. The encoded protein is CASNTNPIAGELFF.

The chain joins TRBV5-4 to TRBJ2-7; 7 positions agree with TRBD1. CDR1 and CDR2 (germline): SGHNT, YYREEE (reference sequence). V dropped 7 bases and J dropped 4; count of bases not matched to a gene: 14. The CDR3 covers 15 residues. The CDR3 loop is CASGNVGQKYYEQYF. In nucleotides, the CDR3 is TGTGCCAGCGGCAATGTGGGACAGAAATATTACGAGCAGTACTTC.